This T cell receptor (beta chain) stems from a study of blood T cell repertoires in COVID-19. The overall study: Samples representing acute and convalescent COVID-19 were sourced from the United States, Italy and Spain. Sources were T cells, B-cell-depleted T cells, or PBMCs; the material itself was cDNA or gDNA.

Trimming stripped 1 base from V and 4 bases from J, with 10 bases between. This CDR3 comprises 14 residues. Per germline, CDR1 SGHTA and CDR2 FQGNSA. Original processing notes: Reference gene primer amplification gave estimated nucleated cell counts. Produced via immunoSEQ multiplex PCR; TCRdb's table is partial and in-frame only. For V, J and clone size, that table is used; D and trimming come from the DNA. The sample includes about 73,000 clones, around 90% of them seen just once. The clonotype originates from an elderly woman with active or convalescent COVID-19. The sample was peripheral blood. The J gene is TRBJ1-1, the V gene TRBV7-2; the D gene is possibly TRBD1 (5 bases). The CDR3 nucleotides are TGTGCCAGCAGCTTAGTGGGGGGATTCACTGAAGCTTTCTTT. Its translation is CASSLVGGFTEAFF.